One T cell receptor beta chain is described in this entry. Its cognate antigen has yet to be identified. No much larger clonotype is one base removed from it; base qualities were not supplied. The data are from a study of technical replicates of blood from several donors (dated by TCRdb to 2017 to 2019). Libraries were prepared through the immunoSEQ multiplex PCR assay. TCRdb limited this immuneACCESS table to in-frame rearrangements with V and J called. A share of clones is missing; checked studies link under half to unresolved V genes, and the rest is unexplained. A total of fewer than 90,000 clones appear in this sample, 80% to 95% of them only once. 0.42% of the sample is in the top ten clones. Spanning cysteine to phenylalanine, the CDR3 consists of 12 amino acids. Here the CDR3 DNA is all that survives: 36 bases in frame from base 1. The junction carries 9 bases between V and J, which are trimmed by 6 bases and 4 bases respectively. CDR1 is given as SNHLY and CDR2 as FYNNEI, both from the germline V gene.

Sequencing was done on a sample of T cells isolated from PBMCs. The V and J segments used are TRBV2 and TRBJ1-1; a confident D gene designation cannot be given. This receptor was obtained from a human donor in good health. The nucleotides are TGTGCCAGCAGAAGACACCTCACTGAAGCTTTCTTT. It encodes CASRRHLTEAFF.